Described below is a single T cell receptor beta chain sequence and its context. The antigen remains unidentified. The sequenced template was cDNA made from the entire isolated RNA. Clones were sequenced by immunoSEQ multiplex PCR, and TCRdb holds only the in-frame ones, with some missing. The profile shows approximately 170,000 clones, around 63% of them singletons. This sample was taken from a study of beta chain features in type 1 diabetes. Regarding the study as a whole: It was possible that PCR favored shorter templates, equally so in patients and controls. Patients with type 1 diabetes carried fewer insertions and had more deletions at their VDJ junctions. Shortening of TCRB CDR3s, moderate but significant, appeared in all four CD4+ subsets of Type 1 diabetes patients.

Averaging around 120 mL, one heparinised blood draw was given by each donor. A CD45RO/CCR7/CD25/CD127/CD95/CD27 panel sorted naive, central memory, regulatory and stem cell-like memory CD4+ cells. Germline loops: CDR1 SGHRS, CDR2 YFSETQ. This CDR3 is 15 amino acids long. V lost 5 bases to trimming and J lost 5 bases; unmatched junction nucleotides: 12. Sequenced sample: naive CD4+ T cells from blood. The clonotype was recovered from a man younger than 40 with type 1 diabetes. The rearrangement uses TRBV5-1 and TRBJ2-5; the match to TRBD1 covers 7 bases. CDR3 amino acids: CASRQLTGAGETQYF. The DNA of the CDR3 is TGCGCCAGCAGACAACTCACAGGGGCGGGTGAGACCCAGTACTTC.